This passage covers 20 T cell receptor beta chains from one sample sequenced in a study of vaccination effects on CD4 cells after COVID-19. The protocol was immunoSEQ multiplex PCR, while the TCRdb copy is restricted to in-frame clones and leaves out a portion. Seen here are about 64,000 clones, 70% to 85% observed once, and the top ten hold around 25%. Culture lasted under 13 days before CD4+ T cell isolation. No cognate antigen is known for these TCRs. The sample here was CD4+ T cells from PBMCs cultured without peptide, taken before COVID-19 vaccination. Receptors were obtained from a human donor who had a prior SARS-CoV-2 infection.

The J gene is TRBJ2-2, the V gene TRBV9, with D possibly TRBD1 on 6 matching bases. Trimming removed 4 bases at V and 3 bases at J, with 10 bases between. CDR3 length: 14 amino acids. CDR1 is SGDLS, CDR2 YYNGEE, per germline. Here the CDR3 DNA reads TGTGCCAGCAGCCGAGCAGGGGACACCGGGGAGCTGTTTTTT. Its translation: CASSRAGDTGELFF. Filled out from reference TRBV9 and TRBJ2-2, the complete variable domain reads DSGVTQTPKHLITATGQRVTLRCSPRSGDLSVYWYQQSLDQGLQFLIQYYNGEERAKGNILERFSAQQFPDLHSELNLSSLELGDSALYFCASSRAGDTGELFFGEGSRLTVL.

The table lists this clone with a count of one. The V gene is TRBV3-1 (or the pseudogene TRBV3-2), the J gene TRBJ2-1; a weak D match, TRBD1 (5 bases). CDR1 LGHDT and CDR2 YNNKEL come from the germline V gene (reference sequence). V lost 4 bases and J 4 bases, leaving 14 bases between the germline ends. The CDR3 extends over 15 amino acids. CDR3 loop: CASSLSTGGYNEQFF. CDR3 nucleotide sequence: TGTGCCAGCAGCCTAAGCACAGGTGGATACAATGAGCAGTTCTTC.

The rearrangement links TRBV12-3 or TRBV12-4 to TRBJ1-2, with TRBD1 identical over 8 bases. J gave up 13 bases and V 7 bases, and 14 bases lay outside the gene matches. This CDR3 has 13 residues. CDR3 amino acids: CASTEEGRGRLTF. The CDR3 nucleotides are TGTGCCAGCACCGAAGAGGGCAGGGGGCGTCTCACCTTC.

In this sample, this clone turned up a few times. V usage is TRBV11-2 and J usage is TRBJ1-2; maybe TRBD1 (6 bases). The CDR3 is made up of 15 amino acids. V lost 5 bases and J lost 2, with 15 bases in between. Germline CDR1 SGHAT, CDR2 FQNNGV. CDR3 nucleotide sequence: TGTGCCAGCAGCGCCGCCTTCACAGGGAACTATGGCTACACCTTC. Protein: CASSAAFTGNYGYTF.

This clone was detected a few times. The chain's CDR3 is CASSQGGDYSYEQYF. In nucleotides, the CDR3 is TGTGCCAGCAGCCAGGGCGGGGACTACTCCTACGAGCAGTACTTC. The gene calls are TRBV4-2 and TRBJ2-7, with 7 bases aligning to TRBD2. Germline V gives CDR1 LGHNA, CDR2 YNFKEQ. The CDR3 has 15 amino acids. V dropped 3 bases and J dropped 0; count of bases not matched to a gene: 5.

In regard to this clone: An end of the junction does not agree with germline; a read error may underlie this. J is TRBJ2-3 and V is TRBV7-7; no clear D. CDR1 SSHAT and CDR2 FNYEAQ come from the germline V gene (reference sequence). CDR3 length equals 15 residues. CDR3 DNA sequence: TGTGCTAGCAGCTTAGGACCGTTCGGCACAGATACGCAGTATTTT. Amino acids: CASSLGPFGTDTQYF.

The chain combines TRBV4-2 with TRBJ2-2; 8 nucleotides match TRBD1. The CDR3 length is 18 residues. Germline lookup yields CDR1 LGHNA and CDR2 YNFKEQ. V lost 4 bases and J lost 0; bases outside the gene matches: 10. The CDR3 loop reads CASSPEVGRGPNTGELFF. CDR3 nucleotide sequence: TGTGCCAGCAGCCCAGAAGTGGGCAGGGGGCCGAACACCGGGGAGCTGTTTTTT.

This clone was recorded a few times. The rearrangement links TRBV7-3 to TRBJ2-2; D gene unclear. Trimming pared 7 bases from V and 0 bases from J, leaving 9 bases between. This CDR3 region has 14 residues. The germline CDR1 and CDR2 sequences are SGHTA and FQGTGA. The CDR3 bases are TGTGCCAGCACCGAACAGCCGAACACCGGGGAGCTGTTTTTT. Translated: CASTEQPNTGELFF.

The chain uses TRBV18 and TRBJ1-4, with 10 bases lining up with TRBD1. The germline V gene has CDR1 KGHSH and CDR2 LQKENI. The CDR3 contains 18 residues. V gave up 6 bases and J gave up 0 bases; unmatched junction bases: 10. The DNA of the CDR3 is TGTGCCAGCTCCCCGGGACAGGGGCCATTTGCAACTAATGAAAAACTGTTTTTT. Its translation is CASSPGQGPFATNEKLFF.

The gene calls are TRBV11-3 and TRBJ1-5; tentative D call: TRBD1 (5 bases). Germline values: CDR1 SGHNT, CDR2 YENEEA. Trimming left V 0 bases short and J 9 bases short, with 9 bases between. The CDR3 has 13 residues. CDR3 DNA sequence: TGTGCCAGCAGCTTAGATCGAGGGGCGCCCCAGCATTTT. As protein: CASSLDRGAPQHF.

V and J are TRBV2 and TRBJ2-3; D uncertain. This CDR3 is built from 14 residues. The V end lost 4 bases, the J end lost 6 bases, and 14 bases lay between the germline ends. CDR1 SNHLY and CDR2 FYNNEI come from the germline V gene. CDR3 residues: CASSVGSYWDTQYF. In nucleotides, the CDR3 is TGTGCCAGCAGTGTAGGAAGTTATTGGGATACGCAGTATTTT.

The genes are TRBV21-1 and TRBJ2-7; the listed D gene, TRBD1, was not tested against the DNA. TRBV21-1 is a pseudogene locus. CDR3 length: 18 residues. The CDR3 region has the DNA TGTGCCAGCAGCAAAGAATTCGGCCGGACAGAAAGCTCCTACGAGCAGTACTTC. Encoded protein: CASSKEFGRTESSYEQYF.

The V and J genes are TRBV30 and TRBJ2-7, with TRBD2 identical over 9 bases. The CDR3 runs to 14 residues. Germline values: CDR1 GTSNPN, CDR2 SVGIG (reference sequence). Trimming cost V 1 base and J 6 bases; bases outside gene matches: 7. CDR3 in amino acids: CAWSAKAGGSEQYF. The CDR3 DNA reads TGTGCCTGGAGTGCGAAAGCGGGAGGTAGCGAGCAGTACTTC.

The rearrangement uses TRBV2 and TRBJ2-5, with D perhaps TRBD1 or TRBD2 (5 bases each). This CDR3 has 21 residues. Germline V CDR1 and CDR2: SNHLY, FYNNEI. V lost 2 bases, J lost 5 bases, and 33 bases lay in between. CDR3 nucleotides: TGTGCCAGCAGTGAACCCGGCAGATGGGGCCTAGGGAAAAATCAGCGGGAGACCCAGTACTTC. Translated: CASSEPGRWGLGKNQRETQYF.

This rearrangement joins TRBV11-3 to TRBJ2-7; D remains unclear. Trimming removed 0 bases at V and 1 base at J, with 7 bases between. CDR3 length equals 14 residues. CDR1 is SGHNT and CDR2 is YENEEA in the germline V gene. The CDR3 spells CASSLDGQSYEQYF. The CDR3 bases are TGTGCCAGCAGCTTAGACGGCCAGTCCTACGAGCAGTACTTC.

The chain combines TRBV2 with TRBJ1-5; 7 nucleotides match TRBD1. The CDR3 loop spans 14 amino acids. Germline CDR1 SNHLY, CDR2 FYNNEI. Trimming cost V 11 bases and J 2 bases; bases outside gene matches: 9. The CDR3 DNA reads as TGTGCCTCGCAAGAGGGGACAGGCAATCAGCCCCAGCATTTT. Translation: CASQEGTGNQPQHF.

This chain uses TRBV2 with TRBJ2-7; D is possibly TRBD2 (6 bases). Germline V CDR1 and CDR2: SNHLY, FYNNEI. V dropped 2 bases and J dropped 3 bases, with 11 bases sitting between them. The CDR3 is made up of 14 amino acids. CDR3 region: CASSEIASVYEQYF. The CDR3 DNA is TGTGCCAGCAGTGAAATCGCTAGCGTCTACGAGCAGTACTTC.

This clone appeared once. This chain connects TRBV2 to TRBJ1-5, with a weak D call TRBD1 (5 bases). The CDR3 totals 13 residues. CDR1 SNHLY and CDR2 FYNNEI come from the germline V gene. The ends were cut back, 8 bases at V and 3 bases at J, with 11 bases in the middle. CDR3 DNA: TGTGCCAGCGTATCAGGGAACAATCAGCCCCAGCATTTT. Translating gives CASVSGNNQPQHF.

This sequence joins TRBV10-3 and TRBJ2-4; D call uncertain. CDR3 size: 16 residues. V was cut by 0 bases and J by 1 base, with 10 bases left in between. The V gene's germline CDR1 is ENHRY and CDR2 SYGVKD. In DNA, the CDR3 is TGTGCCATCAGTGAGTCTAACTATGGGGCCAAAAACATTCAGTACTTC. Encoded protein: CAISESNYGAKNIQYF.

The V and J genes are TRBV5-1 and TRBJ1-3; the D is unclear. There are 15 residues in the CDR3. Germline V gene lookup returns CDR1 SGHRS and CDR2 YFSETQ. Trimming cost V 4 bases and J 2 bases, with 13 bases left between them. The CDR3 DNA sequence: TGCGCCAGCAGCCCACGGGAGGGAACTGGAAACACCATATATTTT. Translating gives CASSPREGTGNTIYF. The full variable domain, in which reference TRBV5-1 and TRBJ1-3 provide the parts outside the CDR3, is KAGVTQTPRYLIKTRGQQVTLSCSPISGHRSVSWYQQTPGQGLQFLFEYFSETQRNKGNFPGRFSGRQFSNSRSEMNVSTLELGDSALYLCASSPREGTGNTIYFGEGSWLTVV.